This TCR beta chain was identified in a study of blood T cell repertoires in COVID-19. Repertoires were generated with immunoSEQ multiplex PCR, while TCRdb's copy carries only in-frame clones and drops some. This sample has approximately 130,000 clones, with 55% to 75% found just once. This clone was seen only a few times. The CDR3 consists of 16 residues. Trimming left V 1 base short and J 8 bases short, with 18 bases between. Germline V CDR1 and CDR2: KGHSY, FQNENV. Sequenced sample: peripheral blood. This chain connects TRBV16 to TRBJ1-5; D perhaps matches TRBD1 (6 bases). The receptor was derived from a woman aged 70-85 years with acute or convalescent COVID-19. DNA of the CDR3: TGTGCCAGCAGCCAATTAGGGCAGGGGAAAGGGAAGCCCCAGCATTTT. Its protein product is CASSQLGQGKGKPQHF.